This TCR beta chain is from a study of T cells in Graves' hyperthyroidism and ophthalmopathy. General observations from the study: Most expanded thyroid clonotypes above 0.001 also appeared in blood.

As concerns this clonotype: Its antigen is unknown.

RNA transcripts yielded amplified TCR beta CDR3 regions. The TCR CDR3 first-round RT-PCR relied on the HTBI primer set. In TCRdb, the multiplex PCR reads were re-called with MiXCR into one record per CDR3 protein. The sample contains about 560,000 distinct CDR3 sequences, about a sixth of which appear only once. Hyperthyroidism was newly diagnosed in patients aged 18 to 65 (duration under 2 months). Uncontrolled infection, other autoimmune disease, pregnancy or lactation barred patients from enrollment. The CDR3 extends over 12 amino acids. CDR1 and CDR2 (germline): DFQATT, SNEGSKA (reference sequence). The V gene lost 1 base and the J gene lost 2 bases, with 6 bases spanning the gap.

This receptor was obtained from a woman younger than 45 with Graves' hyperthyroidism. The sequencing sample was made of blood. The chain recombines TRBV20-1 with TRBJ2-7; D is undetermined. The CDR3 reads CSARVGTYEQYF. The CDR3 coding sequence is TGCAGTGCTAGAGTGGGTACCTACGAGCAGTACTTC.